Presented here are 14 T cell receptor beta chains from one specimen sequenced in a study of follicular helper T cells after annual influenza vaccination. Method: immunoSEQ multiplex PCR; TCRdb's copy keeps in-frame clones and lacks some. The data show about 9,800 clones, with 80% to 90% seen just once and less than 0.45% held by the top ten. Noted time point: 2014-2015 season, 7 days after vaccination. The sequencing used CXCR5- memory CD4+ T cells sorted from blood, collected 7 days after influenza vaccination. These receptors all stem from an adult who received the influenza vaccine.

This clone was found a few times. V usage is TRBV18 and J usage is TRBJ1-5, with no clear D. The CDR3 sequence is 13 residues long. Trimming cost V 5 bases and J 6 bases, with 11 bases left between them. Germline CDR1 reads KGHSH; CDR2 reads LQKENI. CDR3 sequence (DNA): TGTGCCAGCTCAGTAGGAGAGAGTCAGCCCCAGCATTTT. This sequence encodes CASSVGESQPQHF.

The CDR3 DNA follows: TGCGCCAGCAGTAGGGTCAGGATTTATGGCTACACCTTC. Encoded protein: CASSRVRIYGYTF. The gene calls are TRBV10-1 and TRBJ1-2, with D unclear. V lost 5 bases and J lost 5, with 12 bases in between. The germline CDR1 and CDR2 sequences are WNHNN and SYGVQD (reference sequence). The CDR3 is made up of 13 amino acids.

The rearrangement uses TRBV11-2 and TRBJ2-5; D uncertain. CDR1 and CDR2 (germline): SGHAT, FQNNGV. V gave up 7 bases and J gave up 0 bases, with 12 bases separating them. The CDR3 has 14 amino acids. This chain's CDR3 is CASNLPPYQETQYF. As DNA, the CDR3 is TGTGCCAGCAACCTCCCACCGTACCAAGAGACCCAGTACTTC.

This clone was detected once. The rearrangement uses TRBV19 and TRBJ1-4; 9 nucleotides line up with TRBD1. Trimming cost V 6 bases and J 7 bases; bases outside gene matches: 12. The length of the CDR3 is 16 residues. Germline CDR1 reads LNHDA; CDR2 reads SQIVND (reference sequence). CDR3 amino acids: CASSPPPGQGSEKLFF. Written as DNA, the CDR3 is TGTGCCAGTAGCCCACCCCCGGGACAGGGTAGTGAAAAACTGTTTTTT.

The J gene is TRBJ2-7, the V gene TRBV19; D is ambiguous. This CDR3 has 12 residues. The V end was cut by 4 bases, the J end by 8 bases, with 12 bases between. Germline V gene data show CDR1 as LNHDA and CDR2 as SQIVND (reference sequence). CDR3 in amino acids: CASSTPPGKQYF. The CDR3 nucleotides are TGTGCCAGTAGTACCCCACCGGGCAAGCAGTACTTC. Filled out from reference TRBV19 and TRBJ2-7, the complete variable domain reads DGGITQSPKYLFRKEGQNVTLSCEQNLNHDAMYWYRQDPGQGLRLIYYSQIVNDFQKGDIAEGYSVSREKKESFPLTVTSAQKNPTAFYLCASSTPPGKQYFGPGTRLTVT.

This chain uses TRBV2 with TRBJ1-2, with D unresolved. With 4 bases removed from V and 4 bases from J, the gap between germline ends came to 10 bases. This CDR3 is 13 amino acids long. Germline CDR1 is SNHLY and CDR2 is FYNNEI. CDR3 sequence reads: CASSVDFGYGYTF. The CDR3 nucleotides read TGTGCCAGCAGTGTGGACTTCGGCTATGGCTACACCTTC.

This clone was picked up one time. V and J are TRBV6-5 and TRBJ1-2; D is unresolved. The CDR3 spans 12 residues. Trimming removed 8 bases at V and 8 bases at J, with 15 bases between. Germline CDR1 and CDR2: MNHEY and SVGAGI. Here the CDR3 reads CASRPLGFGYTF. The DNA of the CDR3 is TGTGCCAGCCGCCCTCTGGGGTTCGGCTACACCTTC.

This chain joins TRBV11-3 and TRBJ1-4; D is undetermined. Germline assignment: CDR1 SGHNT and CDR2 YENEEA. CDR3 length: 17 residues. V lost 0 bases and J 3 bases, leaving 14 bases between the germline ends. The CDR3: CASSLDRVVASNEKLFF. In DNA, the CDR3 is TGTGCCAGCAGCTTAGATCGAGTGGTGGCATCTAATGAAAAACTGTTTTTT.

The chain employs TRBV7-8 and TRBJ1-3; D might be TRBD1 (6 bases). This CDR3 spans 14 amino acids. V was pared by 6 bases and J by 5 bases, with 14 bases between. CDR1 and CDR2 from the germline V gene are SGHVS and FQNEAQ. CDR3 nucleotide sequence: TGTGCCAGCAGTCAGGGGTGGAGGCGAAACACCATATATTTT. Its protein is CASSQGWRRNTIYF. Based on the CDR3 plus reference TRBV7-8 and TRBJ1-3, the full variable domain is GAGVSQSPRYKVAKRGQDVALRCDPISGHVSLFWYQQALGQGPEFLTYFQNEAQLDKSGLPSDRFFAERPEGSVSTLKIQRTQQEDSAVYLCASSQGWRRNTIYFGEGSWLTVV.

The J gene is TRBJ1-5, the V gene TRBV11-2; D not resolved. The CDR3 length is 14 residues. V lost 3 bases to trimming and J lost 4 bases, with 10 bases between them. The germline gives CDR1 SGHAT, CDR2 FQNNGV. Here the CDR3 reads CASSLSPVNQPQHF. CDR3 DNA: TGTGCCAGCAGCTTGTCCCCAGTAAATCAGCCCCAGCATTTT.

The chain links TRBV7-9 to TRBJ1-1, with D perhaps matching TRBD1 (6 bases). Germline lookup yields CDR1 SEHNR and CDR2 FQNEAQ (reference sequence). The germline V and J ends were trimmed by 5 bases and 5 bases, with 18 bases remaining between them. The CDR3 runs 15 residues. CDR3 amino acids: CASSTHREVATEAFF. CDR3 in DNA: TGTGCCAGCAGCACTCACAGGGAAGTGGCAACTGAAGCTTTCTTT.

The V and J genes are TRBV7-8 and TRBJ1-2; D remains unclear. V was shortened by 1 base and J by 4 bases, with 19 bases between the two germline ends. The CDR3 extends over 17 amino acids. CDR1 and CDR2 from the germline V gene are SGHVS and FQNEAQ. The CDR3 DNA follows: TGTGCCAGCAGCTTAGGAGAAAACCGGGCGGGGAGCTATGGCTACACCTTC. Translation gives CASSLGENRAGSYGYTF.

This clone appeared a single time. The V gene is TRBV18, the J gene TRBJ2-1; 8 positions agree with TRBD2. The J segment lost 10 bases and the V segment lost 2 bases, leaving 7 bases of the junction unmatched. This CDR3 comprises 14 residues. Germline CDR1 and CDR2: KGHSH and LQKENI. CDR3 amino acids: CASSPGWIAGEQFF. As DNA, the CDR3 is TGTGCCAGCTCACCAGGGTGGATAGCGGGGGAGCAGTTCTTC.

This chain uses TRBV7-2 with TRBJ2-7; 8 bases map to TRBD1. The CDR3 spans 13 residues. The V segment lost 1 base and the J segment 9 bases; nucleotides outside the gene matches: 5. Germline CDR1 reads SGHTA; CDR2 reads FQGNSA. CDR3 sequence reads: CASSLGQGIWQYF. The CDR3 region has the DNA TGTGCCAGCAGCTTAGGACAGGGGATCTGGCAGTACTTC.